This T cell receptor beta chain was obtained from a study of technical replicates of blood from several donors (TCRdb year 2017). Unmatched junction bases come to 4, with V trimmed by 3 bases and J by 3 bases. From the germline V gene, CDR1 is SNHLY and CDR2 is FYNNEI. Taken from cysteine to phenylalanine, the CDR3 has 14 residues. Here the CDR3 DNA is all that survives: 42 bases in frame from base 1. Receptor libraries were prepared by the immunoSEQ multiplex PCR assay. TCRdb took over this immuneACCESS table, retaining in-frame rearrangements with V and J assigned. Such tables are incomplete; in checked studies, under half of the missing clones stem from an unresolved V gene, and the remainder is unexplained. The sample table lists approximately 68,000 clones, under 98% of them with a count of one. The ten largest clones capture 0.25% to 0.3% of the sample. As to this clone: Its antigen is currently not known. Base quality data are lacking; no much larger clone is found one base away. The same CDR3 can be traced to other DNA sequences in this sample.

The sample consisted of T cells isolated from PBMCs. This TCR was sampled from a human donor in good health. The rearrangement joined TRBV2 to TRBJ1-2, with 7 bases aligning to TRBD1. The DNA reads TGTGCCAGCAGTGAGTCTGGGACAGACTATGGCTACACCTTC. Its coded protein is CASSESGTDYGYTF.